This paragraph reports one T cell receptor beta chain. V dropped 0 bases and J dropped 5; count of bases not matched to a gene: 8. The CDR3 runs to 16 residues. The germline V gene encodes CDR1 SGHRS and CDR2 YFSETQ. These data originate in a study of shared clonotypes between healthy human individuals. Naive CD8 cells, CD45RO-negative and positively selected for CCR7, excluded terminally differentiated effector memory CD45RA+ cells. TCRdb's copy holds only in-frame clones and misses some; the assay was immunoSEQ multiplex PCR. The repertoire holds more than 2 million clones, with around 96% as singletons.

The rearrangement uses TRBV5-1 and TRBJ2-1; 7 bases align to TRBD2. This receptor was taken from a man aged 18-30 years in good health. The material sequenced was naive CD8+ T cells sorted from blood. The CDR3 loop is CASSLAGGGSHNEQFF. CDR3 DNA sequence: TGCGCCAGCAGCTTGGCTGGGGGAGGGTCCCACAATGAGCAGTTCTTC.